The rows below give T cell receptor beta chains drawn from one sample of a study of T cell clones after liver transplantation. Measured with immunoSEQ multiplex PCR; TCRdb has only the in-frame clones, and not every one. The sample holds 65,000 to 70,000 clones, approximately 92% seen once. Sequenced here: CD4+ T cells from blood, sampled roughly 26 months after liver transplant. The source of these receptors is a human patient who received a liver transplant. Some T cells may have originated in the graft donor. Both conserved end residues are part of each CDR3. The order of the fields is clone size, J gene, V gene, D gene, CDR3 protein, CDR3 DNA. A D gene is named only where the DNA matches it firmly. Clone size is given for some rows only: seen once, a few or many times, or a class if the clone is expanded.

once	TRBJ2-6	TRBV6-1	NA	CASSRAPPGANVLTF	TGTGCCAGCAGCCGGGCCCCACCTGGGGCCAACGTCCTGACTTTC
NA	TRBJ1-1	TRBV30	NA	CAWSVGGKTEAFF	TGTGCCTGGAGTGTAGGGGGGAAGACTGAAGCTTTCTTT
NA	TRBJ1-1	TRBV27	TRBD1	CASSDRVLVTNTEAFF	TGTGCCAGCTCCGACAGGGTTTTGGTGACGAACACTGAAGCTTTCTTT
NA	TRBJ1-3	TRBV10-3	NA	CAIRQAISSGNTIYF	TGTGCCATCAGGCAGGCCATATCCTCTGGAAACACCATATATTTT
NA	TRBJ2-1	TRBV7-9	NA	CASSSGGPDNEQFF	TGTGCCAGCAGCTCAGGAGGGCCGGACAATGAGCAGTTCTTC
once	TRBJ2-1	TRBV19	NA	CASSIAGTLNNEQFF	TGTGCCAGTAGTATAGCCGGGACCCTCAACAATGAGCAGTTCTTC
once	TRBJ2-1	TRBV9	NA	CASSVGEDRVRNEQFF	TGTGCCAGCAGCGTAGGTGAGGATAGGGTGAGGAATGAGCAGTTCTTC
NA	TRBJ2-1	TRBV6-1	TRBD2	CASSDRTSGSSYNEQFF	TGTGCCAGCAGTGACCGGACTAGCGGGAGTTCCTACAATGAGCAGTTCTTC
NA	TRBJ2-1	TRBV28	TRBD1	CASKGGQRANEQFF	TGTGCCAGCAAAGGGGGACAGCGCGCCAATGAGCAGTTCTTC
NA	TRBJ2-3	TRBV7-3	TRBD2	CASSLRSQASGSTDTQYF	TGTGCCAGCAGCTTAAGGTCCCAGGCTAGCGGGAGTACAGATACGCAGTATTTT
NA	TRBJ2-5	TRBV7-2	NA	CASSKVLGQETQYF	TGTGCCAGCAGTAAAGTGCTGGGCCAAGAGACCCAGTACTTC
NA	TRBJ1-1	TRBV28	TRBD1	CASSQPDRPPQTEAFF	TGTGCCAGCAGTCAACCGGACAGGCCACCTCAAACTGAAGCTTTCTTT
NA	TRBJ2-3	TRBV11-2	TRBD2	CASSLAPSGRLDTQYF	TGTGCCAGCAGCTTAGCCCCTAGCGGGAGGTTAGATACGCAGTATTTT
NA	TRBJ2-1	TRBV1	NA	CTSIPYRAYNWGEQFF	TGCACCAGCATCCCCTACCGGGCGTATAACTGGGGTGAGCAGTTCTTC
NA	TRBJ2-7	TRBV7-9	NA	CASSPGWSYEQYF	TGTGCCAGCAGCCCCGGTTGGTCCTACGAGCAGTACTTC
NA	TRBJ2-7	TRBV7-2	TRBD2	CASSERSLAAYEQYF	TGTGCCAGCAGCGAAAGGAGCCTAGCGGCCTACGAGCAGTACTTC
NA	TRBJ1-3	TRBV2	NA	CASSAKASSGNTIYF	TGTGCCAGCAGCGCAAAGGCGAGCTCTGGAAACACCATATATTTT
NA	TRBJ2-1	TRBV9	TRBD2	CASSVGIGGLAGSDEQFF	TGTGCCAGCAGCGTAGGGATAGGTGGACTAGCGGGAAGCGATGAGCAGTTCTTC
NA	TRBJ2-7	TRBV2	TRBD1	CASSDTGTVSYEQYF	TGTGCCAGCAGCGATACCGGGACAGTCTCCTACGAGCAGTACTTC
NA	TRBJ2-5	TRBV5-1	NA	CASSIGQPLETQYF	TGCGCCAGCAGCATCGGACAGCCTCTGGAGACCCAGTACTTC
NA	TRBJ2-3	TRBV7-2	TRBD2	CASSPSGATDTQYF	TGTGCCAGCAGTCCTAGCGGGGCCACAGATACGCAGTATTTT
NA	TRBJ2-1	TRBV18	NA	CASSPGVGGHNEQFF	TGTGCCAGCTCACCAGGAGTGGGGGGGCACAATGAGCAGTTCTTC
NA	TRBJ2-1	TRBV6-4	NA	CASSVLAGPYNEQFF	TGTGCCAGCAGTGTACTCGCGGGTCCTTACAATGAGCAGTTCTTC